These 12 T cell receptor beta chains came from one sample sequenced in a study of cytomegalovirus exposure and HLA in healthy donors. A multiplex PCR was run with 60 Vbeta primers and 13 Jbeta primers. Some clones are missing from TCRdb's copy, which holds only in-frame ones; the method was immunoSEQ multiplex PCR. The table lists about 110,000 clones, roughly 15% of them singletons. Sequenced: PBMCs. These receptors were obtained from a female donor in good health and CMV-seronegative.

The count of this clone is one. V is TRBV13 and J is TRBJ2-2; TRBD2 might be the D (5 bases). The germline V gene has CDR1 PRHDT and CDR2 FYEKMQ (reference sequence). The CDR3 covers 19 residues. The ends were cut back, 5 bases at V and 1 base at J, with 23 bases in the middle. The CDR3 here is CASSPPAGNNPENTGELFF. CDR3 DNA: TGTGCCAGCAGCCCCCCCGCGGGCAACAACCCAGAGAACACCGGGGAGCTGTTTTTT.

In this sample, this clone turned up a few times. The chain employs TRBV29-1 and TRBJ2-5; D may be TRBD2 (6 bases). Per the germline V gene, CDR1 is SQVTM and CDR2 is ANQGSEA. V was cut by 5 bases and J by 1 base, with 14 bases left in between. The CDR3 is 14 residues long. CDR3 sequence (DNA): TGCAGCGTTCTTCCGCCCGGGGGCCAAGAGACCCAGTACTTC. Encoded protein: CSVLPPGGQETQYF.

The rearrangement uses TRBV9 and TRBJ2-5, with 9 bases identical to TRBD1. With V trimmed by 0 bases and J by 2 bases, 2 bases remained unmatched. Germline CDR1 is SGDLS and CDR2 is YYNGEE. This CDR3 comprises 15 residues. The CDR3 protein is CASSVGGTGQETQYF. CDR3 sequence (DNA): TGTGCCAGCAGCGTAGGTGGGACAGGGCAAGAGACCCAGTACTTC. Full variable domain (rest looked up from reference TRBV9 and TRBJ2-5): DSGVTQTPKHLITATGQRVTLRCSPRSGDLSVYWYQQSLDQGLQFLIQYYNGEERAKGNILERFSAQQFPDLHSELNLSSLELGDSALYFCASSVGGTGQETQYFGPGTRLLVL.

This clone was seen a handful of times. The rearrangement links TRBV13 to TRBJ2-5, with D perhaps matching TRBD2 (7 bases). Germline V gene lookup returns CDR1 PRHDT and CDR2 FYEKMQ (reference sequence). Trimming pared 0 bases from V and 4 bases from J, leaving 15 bases between. The CDR3 has 16 amino acids. The chain's CDR3 is CASSLGGGGGPETQYF. In nucleotides, the CDR3 is TGTGCCAGCAGCTTAGGGGGAGGGGGAGGGCCAGAGACCCAGTACTTC.

A few counts support this clone. This chain joins TRBV15 and TRBJ2-7; D is perhaps TRBD2 (5 bases). The CDR3 has 14 amino acids. The ends were cut back, 1 base at V and 0 bases at J, with 7 bases in the middle. CDR1 LNHNV and CDR2 YYDKDF come from the germline V gene (reference sequence). DNA of the CDR3: TGTGCCACCAGCAGAGTAGGGAGCTCCTACGAGCAGTACTTC. It specifies CATSRVGSSYEQYF.

Only a few counts were recorded for this clone. This chain links TRBV19 with TRBJ1-1; perhaps TRBD1 as D (5 bases). Trimming pared 6 bases from V and 1 base from J, leaving 9 bases between. The CDR3 length is 13 residues. The germline V gene has CDR1 LNHDA and CDR2 SQIVND (reference sequence). CDR3: CASRAGRNTEAFF. CDR3 nucleotide sequence: TGTGCCAGTAGGGCAGGGCGGAACACTGAAGCTTTCTTT.

This clone was seen a handful of times. J is TRBJ1-6 and V is TRBV5-1, with 10 bases matching TRBD1. The V segment lost 4 bases and the J segment 6 bases; nucleotides outside the gene matches: 4. The CDR3 totals 15 residues. The germline V gene encodes CDR1 SGHRS and CDR2 YFSETQ. For the CDR3, the DNA is TGCGCCAGCAGCCTGGACAGGGGGTTTAATTCACCCCTCCACTTT. It specifies CASSLDRGFNSPLHF.

The chain recombines TRBV5-4 with TRBJ1-1; 9 bases match TRBD1. This CDR3 has 15 amino acids. The ends lost 4 bases at V and 2 bases at J; junction bases unmatched: 6. The germline gives CDR1 SGHNT, CDR2 YYREEE (reference sequence). The CDR3 loop is CASSPGTGSNTEAFF. The CDR3, as DNA: TGTGCCAGCAGCCCCGGGACAGGGAGTAACACTGAAGCTTTCTTT.

This CDR3 is CASSLRESGYTF. Written as DNA, the CDR3 is TGTGCCAGCTCACTCAGGGAAAGTGGCTACACCTTC. V is TRBV18 and J is TRBJ1-2; perhaps TRBD1 as D (5 bases). The germline CDR1 and CDR2 sequences are KGHSH and LQKENI. V shed 4 bases and J shed 7 bases, with 10 bases lying between them. The CDR3 runs 12 residues.

This clone came up a few times. CDR3 coding DNA: TGTGCCAGCAGTGCCCCGCGGGCCGCTACTGGGGCCAACGTCCTGACTTTC. It encodes CASSAPRAATGANVLTF. This chain connects TRBV6-1 to TRBJ2-6; D is possibly TRBD2 (5 bases). The CDR3 consists of 17 residues. V lost 4 bases, J lost 2 bases, and 15 bases lay in between. Per germline, CDR1 MNHNS and CDR2 SASEGT.

The chain carries TRBV10-1 and TRBJ2-7; 10 positions match TRBD1. J lost 3 bases, V lost 2 bases, and 1 base had no gene match. The CDR3 sequence is 14 residues long. From germline, CDR1 is WNHNN and CDR2 SYGVQD (reference sequence). As DNA, the CDR3 is TGCGCCAGCAGTGAGGGGACAGGGGACTACGAGCAGTACTTC. Translated: CASSEGTGDYEQYF.

This clone has only a few counts. This chain uses TRBV28 with TRBJ1-1; D possibly corresponds to TRBD1 (5 bases). The CDR3 sequence is 16 residues long. CDR1 is MDHEN and CDR2 is SYDVKM in the germline V gene. The V end was cut by 5 bases, the J end by 11 bases, with 27 bases between. CDR3 bases: TGTGCCAGCAGTCCACCCTTCGGGGGTGCCTTATCCTTTGCTTTCTTT. It yields the protein CASSPPFGGALSFAFF.